This entry concerns a single TCR beta chain. Its antigen is still unknown. Qualities for individual bases were not recorded, and no much larger clone is one base off. Collaborating institutions collected whole blood in K2EDTA tubes following their own protocols. Collaborator samples were shipped for TCRbeta analysis as frozen whole blood, isolated PBMCs, or DNA extracted from either sample type. The immunoSEQ Assay, a bias-controlled multiplex PCR, was used to amplify TCRbeta CDR3 regions from genomic DNA. Concerning the study's data processing: The number of nucleated cells in each sample was estimated from the amplification of reference gene primers within the assay. To quantify the absolute abundance of each unique TCRbeta CDR3 rearrangement, sequence reads were collapsed and filtered. For each sample, productive Simpson clonality was calculated as the square root of Simpson's diversity index over productive rearrangements. This immuneACCESS table, as held by TCRdb, lists in-frame sequences with V and J called but not all clones. Of the missing ones, under half trace to an unresolved V gene in checked studies; the others have no known cause. D and trimming come from the DNA, and the V and J calls and clone size come from that table. The sample table holds 150,000 or so clones, of which 87% were seen once. The top ten clonotypes cover about 5% of the sample.

V is pruned by 1 base and J by 2 bases, leaving 20 bases of the junction without a gene match. Counted from cysteine to phenylalanine, this CDR3 has 20 amino acids. This entry keeps only the CDR3 DNA: 60 bases, framed from base 1. The germline V gene (reference sequence) sets CDR1 to LGHDT and CDR2 to YNNKEL. The data originate from a study of blood T cell repertoires in COVID-19 (dated by TCRdb to 2018 to 2021). For the study in its entirety: Samples covering the acute and convalescent phases of COVID-19 were provided by collaborators in the United States, Italy and Spain. The dataset comprised deeply sampled blood TCRbeta repertoires from subjects exposed to, actively infected with, or recovered from COVID-19. The samples were drawn from two sources: the first 160 participants of the ongoing ImmuneRACE study, and 1,200 or so subjects contributed by 6 global collaborators. Sample metadata almost always included a de-identified subject ID, COVID-19 status, age in years and sex. A freely available public database, intended as a resource for researchers studying the immune response to SARS-CoV-2, is where the repertoires were released. Where available, HLA class I and class II types were obtained from metadata supplied by the sample provider rather than from assay-based typing. The material from the prospective study consisted of cDNA or gDNA derived from T cells, B-cell-depleted T cells, or PBMCs.

On the study overall, not on this receptor specifically: The quantity of clinical and demographic metadata differed by source and by participant and was supplied without curation.

This clonotype originated in a human donor in a cohort sampled during active COVID-19. The specimen was peripheral blood. The chain links TRBV3-1 (or the pseudogene TRBV3-2) with TRBJ2-7; 7 central bases correspond to TRBD1. The CDR3 reads CASSQGGENRGQTFTYEQYF. The nucleotide sequence reads as follows: TGTGCCAGCAGCCAAGGGGGAGAGAACAGGGGCCAAACTTTTACCTACGAGCAGTACTTC.